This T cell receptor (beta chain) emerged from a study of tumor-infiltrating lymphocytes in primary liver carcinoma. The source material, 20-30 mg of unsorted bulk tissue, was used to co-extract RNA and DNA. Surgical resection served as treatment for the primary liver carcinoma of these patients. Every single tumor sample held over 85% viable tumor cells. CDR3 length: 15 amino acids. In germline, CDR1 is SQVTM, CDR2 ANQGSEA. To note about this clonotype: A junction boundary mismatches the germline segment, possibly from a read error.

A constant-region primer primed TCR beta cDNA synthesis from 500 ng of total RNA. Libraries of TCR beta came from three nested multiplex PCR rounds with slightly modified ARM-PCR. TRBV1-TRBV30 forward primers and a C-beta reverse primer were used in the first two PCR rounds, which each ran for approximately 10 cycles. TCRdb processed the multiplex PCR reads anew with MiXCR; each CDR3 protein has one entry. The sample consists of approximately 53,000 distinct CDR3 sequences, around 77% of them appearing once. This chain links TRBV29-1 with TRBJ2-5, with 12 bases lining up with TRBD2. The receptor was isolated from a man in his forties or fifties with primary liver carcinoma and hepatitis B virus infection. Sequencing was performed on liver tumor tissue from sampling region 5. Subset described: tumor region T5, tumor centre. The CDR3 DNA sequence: TGCATCGTTCAGACTAGCGGGAGTTGCGCAGAGACCCAGTACTTC. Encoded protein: CIVQTSGSCAETQYF.